The T cell receptor beta chain under discussion was sequenced for a study of lymphopenia after photon versus proton radiotherapy. Method: immunoSEQ multiplex PCR; TCRdb's copy keeps in-frame clones and lacks some. The sample shows 65,000 to 85,000 clones, about 90% of them seen only once. CDR3 size: 16 residues. CDR1 is SGHNT, CDR2 YENEEA, per germline. Between the trimmed V and J ends, which lost 4 bases and 4 bases, there was a span of 19 bases. The genes are TRBV11-3 and TRBJ1-1; tentatively, D is TRBD1 (5 bases). This material consisted of peripheral blood, taken from a patient treated with photon-based radiotherapy. This TCR came from a woman aged 40 to 49 with cholangiocarcinoma. The CDR3 DNA reads as TGTGCCAGCAGCTCCTCGTGGGGAGGGGTTCGCACTGAAGCTTTCTTT. This gives the protein CASSSSWGGVRTEAFF.